The clone carrying this T cell receptor beta chain occurred many times. What it recognizes is unknown. This sample was included in a study of T-cell reconstitution after alpha-beta-depleted transplantation in children. Whole-study findings and limits: The high TCRbeta diversity at day 60 in some patients came from surviving recipient T cells and thymic progenitors. Most T-cell counts and diversity one year after the transplant came from T cells that were newly produced. Several hundred expanded graft clones reportedly supplied alpha-beta T cells about two months after transplant.

During its preparation, the TCRbeta library received unique molecular identifiers. TCRdb itself ran the PCR reads through MiXCR, one entry per CDR3 protein. The sample includes 600,000 to 700,000 distinct CDR3 sequences, 13% seen only once; the top ten take 0.79%. V lost 0 bases to trimming and J lost 2 bases, with 13 bases between them. Germline V gene data show CDR1 as LGHNA and CDR2 as YNFKEQ. The CDR3 totals 16 residues. The V and J genes are TRBV4-2 and TRBJ1-2; unclear D gene. This TCR was recovered from a girl aged 2 to 9 with congenital amegakaryocytic thrombocytopenia, due to receive a stem cell transplant. Sequencing used PBMCs, obtained before TCRalphabeta/CD19-depleted stem cell transplant. The DNA of the CDR3 is TGTGCCAGCAGCCAAGAGGTTCTTGACGGGAACTATGGCTACACCTTC. Its protein product is CASSQEVLDGNYGYTF.